Listed below are T cell receptor beta chains from one sample, sequenced in a study of blood T cell repertoires in COVID-19. Only in-frame clones appear in the TCRdb table, and some are missing; sequencing was by immunoSEQ multiplex PCR. The sample has fewer than 90,000 clones, around four fifths seen once; the top ten hold 12%. Material for sequencing was peripheral blood. These receptors were obtained from a human donor in a cohort sampled during active COVID-19. The CDR3 runs from the conserved cysteine through the conserved F or W. The D gene is left open where the match is weak. Where a row states a size, it is once, few, many or the class of an expanded clone; other rows omit it.

>.|.|17|TRBJ2-4|TRBV21-1
TGTGCCAGCAGCAACCAAGCCGGGACAGGGGCCAAAAACATTCAGTACTTC
CASSNQAGTGAKNIQYF
>.|.|13|TRBJ1-2|TRBV29-1
TGCAGCGTTCCCCCACAGGGTCCCTATGGCTACACCTTC
CSVPPQGPYGYTF
>.|TRBD1|14|TRBJ1-4|TRBV6-5
TGTGCCAGCAGGAGCACAGGGGATGGTGAAAAACTGTTTTTT
CASRSTGDGEKLFF
>.|.|11|TRBJ1-4|TRBV20-1
TGCAGTGCTCACCAGGGGGAAAAACTGTTTTTT
CSAHQGEKLFF
>.|TRBD1|14|TRBJ1-2|TRBV3-1/TRBV3-2
TGTGCCAGCAGCCGGACAGGGGGCGCGGGAGGCTACACCTTC
CASSRTGGAGGYTF
>.|.|14|TRBJ2-5|TRBV5-1
TGCGCCAGCAGCTTGGCCGCCGCCGGGGAGACCCAGTACTTC
CASSLAAAGETQYF
>.|TRBD2|16|TRBJ2-1|TRBV3-1/TRBV3-2
TGTGCCAGCAGCCAAGATGTGGGGAGCGGGAGTCTTGAGCAGTTCTTC
CASSQDVGSGSLEQFF
>once|.|15|TRBJ1-5|TRBV5-1
TGCGCCAGCAGCTTGGATGGGGCAGTCGGTCAGCCCCAGCATTTT
CASSLDGAVGQPQHF
>once|TRBD2|15|TRBJ2-5|TRBV5-4
TGTGCCAGCAGCTTGGCGCGGGGGGGCGTCGAGACCCAGTACTTC
CASSLARGGVETQYF
>.|.|13|TRBJ1-6|TRBV6-4
TGTGCCAGCCTATCGACAGAGAATTCACCCCTCCACTTT
CASLSTENSPLHF
>.|TRBD1|15|TRBJ2-5|TRBV24-1
TGTGCCACCGGATCCTGGACAGGGGGCCTCGAGACCCAGTACTTC
CATGSWTGGLETQYF
>.|TRBD2|15|TRBJ2-1|TRBV9
TGTGCCAGCAGCGGTCGACTAGCGGGAACATATGAGCAGTTCTTC
CASSGRLAGTYEQFF
>once|TRBD1|13|TRBJ1-1|TRBV5-1
TGCGCCAGCAGCTTACAGGGGGCGGCTGAAGCTTTCTTT
CASSLQGAAEAFF
>.|.|15|TRBJ2-5|TRBV19
TGTGCCAGTAGTATAGGGGGACACCCAGCGGAGACCCAGTACTTC
CASSIGGHPAETQYF
>.|TRBD1|17|TRBJ1-4|TRBV6-1
TGTGCCAGCAGTGAAGGACAGGGGGCGCCCACTAATGAAAAACTGTTTTTT
CASSEGQGAPTNEKLFF
>once|TRBD2|13|TRBJ2-1|TRBV19
TGTGCCAGTAAGCGGGATTCCTACAATGAGCAGTTCTTC
CASKRDSYNEQFF
>.|.|14|TRBJ2-7|TRBV7-2
TGTGCCAGCAGCTGGGGGGCGGGGGTCAACGAGCAGTACTTC
CASSWGAGVNEQYF
>.|.|13|TRBJ1-5|TRBV7-2
TGTGCCAGCAGCTTAGTATCCCCGGGGCCCCAGCATTTT
CASSLVSPGPQHF
>.|TRBD1|15|TRBJ1-5|TRBV4-1
TGCGCCAGCAGCCTGATGACAGGGGGCAATCAGCCCCAGCATTTT
CASSLMTGGNQPQHF
>few|.|16|TRBJ2-7|TRBV4-1
TGCGCCAGCAGCCAAGAAAGGGCAGGGGGGTTTGCCGAGCAGTACTTC
CASSQERAGGFAEQYF
>.|.|11|TRBJ1-1|TRBV20-1
TGCAGTGCTACAACTTGGGGCGAAGCTTTCTTT
CSATTWGEAFF
>.|.|14|TRBJ2-7|TRBV11-3
TGTGCCAGCAGCTTATCGGCAGGGCGGTACGAGCAGTACTTC
CASSLSAGRYEQYF
>once|.|13|TRBJ1-1|TRBV11-1
TGTGCCAGCAGCTTAGCGTCGACACCTGTGACTTTCTTT
CASSLASTPVTFF
>few|TRBD1|17|TRBJ2-5|TRBV5-5
TGTGCCAGCAGCTTGGGTGGGTTTGGCAGGGGGCAAGAGACCCAGTACTTC
CASSLGGFGRGQETQYF
>.|TRBD2|15|TRBJ2-1|TRBV18
TGTGCCAGCTCCCGGGACGGGGGGGAGTACAATGAGCAGTTCTTC
CASSRDGGEYNEQFF
>.|.|14|TRBJ2-3|TRBV7-2
TGTGCCAGCAGCTTGGGACTTCAAGCAGATACGCAGTATTTT
CASSLGLQADTQYF
>.|.|13|TRBJ1-2|TRBV15
TGTGCCACCAGCAGAGATTTGGCGGATGGCTACACCTTC
CATSRDLADGYTF
>.|.|15|TRBJ1-1|TRBV6-5
TGTGCCAGCAGTCGCGGCGGACTTTCGCGCGCTGAAGCTTTCTTT
CASSRGGLSRAEAFF
>.|TRBD1|12|TRBJ2-7|TRBV6-5
TGTGCCAGTGGGGACAGAATAAGCGAGCAGTACTTC
CASGDRISEQYF
>.|TRBD1|12|TRBJ2-7|TRBV30
TGTGCCCGAGAGGGGGCCCTGGGCGAGCAGTACTTC
CAREGALGEQYF
>.|TRBD1|14|TRBJ2-7|TRBV5-1
TGCGCCAGCAGCTCCGGGACAGGGGGTTTCGAGCAGTACTTC
CASSSGTGGFEQYF
>.|.|11|TRBJ1-5|TRBV28
TGTGCCAGCAGTTCGGGGCAGCCCCAGCATTTT
CASSSGQPQHF
>.|.|13|TRBJ1-1|TRBV7-2
TGTGCCAGCAGCTTCCTTCAGGGGAGTGGAGCTTTCTTT
CASSFLQGSGAFF
>.|.|13|TRBJ1-5|TRBV6-5
TGTGCCAGCAGTCGGACAGATGCTCAGCCCCAGCATTTT
CASSRTDAQPQHF
>.|TRBD1|15|TRBJ1-1|TRBV27
TGTGCCAGCAGGTACGACAGGGGTCAGAACACTGAAGCTTTCTTT
CASRYDRGQNTEAFF
>few|.|14|TRBJ2-4|TRBV5-1
TGCGCCAGCAGCGTCGGAGCGGTCGAAAACATTCAGTACTTC
CASSVGAVENIQYF
>few|.|14|TRBJ1-4|TRBV2
TGTGCCAGCAGTGAGGACAGCAGAAGTGAAAAACTGTTTTTT
CASSEDSRSEKLFF
>.|.|13|TRBJ2-2|TRBV10-2
TGCGCCAGCAGTATCACAGGGTGGGGGGAGCTGTTTTTT
CASSITGWGELFF
>.|.|13|TRBJ2-7|TRBV12-3/TRBV12-4
TGTGCCAGCAGTTTGGATCCGGAGGGCGAGCAGTACTTC
CASSLDPEGEQYF
>few|.|16|TRBJ1-5|TRBV19
TGTGCCAGTACCCCTACCCAGCCCAGAGGGAATCAGCCCCAGCATTTT
CASTPTQPRGNQPQHF
>.|TRBD1|14|TRBJ2-7|TRBV7-2
TGTGCCAGCAGCACAGGGGGCAGCTCCTACGAGCAGTACTTC
CASSTGGSSYEQYF